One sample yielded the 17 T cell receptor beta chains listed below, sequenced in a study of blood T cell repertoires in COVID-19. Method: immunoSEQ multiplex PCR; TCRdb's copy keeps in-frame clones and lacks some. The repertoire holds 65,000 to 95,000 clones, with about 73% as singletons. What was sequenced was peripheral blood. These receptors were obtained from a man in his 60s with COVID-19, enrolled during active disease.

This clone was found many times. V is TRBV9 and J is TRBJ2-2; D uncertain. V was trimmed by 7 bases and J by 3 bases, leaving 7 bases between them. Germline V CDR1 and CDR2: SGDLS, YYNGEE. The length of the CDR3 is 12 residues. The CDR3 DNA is TGTGCCAGCCGACGGGACACCGGGGAGCTGTTTTTT. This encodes CASRRDTGELFF.

CDR3 amino acids: CASLKEREKTYEQYF. For the CDR3, the DNA is TGTGCCAGCTTAAAGGAGAGGGAAAAGACCTACGAGCAGTACTTC. V is TRBV6-5 and J is TRBJ2-7; D is possibly TRBD2 (5 bases). V lost 8 bases to trimming and J lost 2 bases, with 19 bases between them. Germline values: CDR1 MNHEY, CDR2 SVGAGI. The length of the CDR3 is 15 residues.

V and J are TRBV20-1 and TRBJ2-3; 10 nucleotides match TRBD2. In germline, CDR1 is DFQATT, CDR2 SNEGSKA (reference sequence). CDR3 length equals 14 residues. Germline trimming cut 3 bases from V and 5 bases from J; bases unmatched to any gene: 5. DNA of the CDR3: TGCAGTGCTAGTCTAGCGGGGGCTGGAGATACGCAGTATTTT. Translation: CSASLAGAGDTQYF.

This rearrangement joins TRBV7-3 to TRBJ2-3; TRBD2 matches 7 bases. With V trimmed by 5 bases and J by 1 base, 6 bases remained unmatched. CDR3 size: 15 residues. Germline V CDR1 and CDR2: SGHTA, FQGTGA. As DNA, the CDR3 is TGTGCCAGCAGCCCAGGGAGGGACCGCACAGATACGCAGTATTTT. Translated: CASSPGRDRTDTQYF.

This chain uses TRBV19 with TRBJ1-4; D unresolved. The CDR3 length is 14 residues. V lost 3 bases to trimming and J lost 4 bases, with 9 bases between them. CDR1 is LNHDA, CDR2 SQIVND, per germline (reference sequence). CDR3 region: CASSMGGFNEKLFF. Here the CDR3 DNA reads TGTGCCAGTAGTATGGGAGGATTTAATGAAAAACTGTTTTTT. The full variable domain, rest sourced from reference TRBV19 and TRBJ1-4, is DGGITQSPKYLFRKEGQNVTLSCEQNLNHDAMYWYRQDPGQGLRLIYYSQIVNDFQKGDIAEGYSVSREKKESFPLTVTSAQKNPTAFYLCASSMGGFNEKLFFGSGTQLSVL.

The CDR3 is CSVRTSGIRGNEQFF. In nucleotides, the CDR3 is TGCAGCGTCAGGACTAGCGGGATAAGGGGAAATGAGCAGTTCTTC. The chain couples TRBV29-1 to TRBJ2-1, with 12 bases aligning to TRBD2. V shed 6 bases, J shed 7 bases, and the junction held 10 bases outside the gene matches. Germline CDR1 is SQVTM and CDR2 is ANQGSEA. There are 15 residues in the CDR3.

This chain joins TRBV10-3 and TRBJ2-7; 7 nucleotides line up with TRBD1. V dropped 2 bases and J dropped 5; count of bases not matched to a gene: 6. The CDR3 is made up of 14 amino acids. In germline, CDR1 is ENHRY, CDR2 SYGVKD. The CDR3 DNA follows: TGTGCCATCAGTGAGGACAGGGCGCCGAACGAGCAGTACTTC. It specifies CAISEDRAPNEQYF.

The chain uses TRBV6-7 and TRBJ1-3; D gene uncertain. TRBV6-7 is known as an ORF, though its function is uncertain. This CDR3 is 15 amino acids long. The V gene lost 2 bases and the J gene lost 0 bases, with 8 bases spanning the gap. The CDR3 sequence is CASSYLQCSGNTIYF. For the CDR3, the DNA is TGTGCCAGCAGTTACCTCCAGTGCTCTGGAAACACCATATATTTT.

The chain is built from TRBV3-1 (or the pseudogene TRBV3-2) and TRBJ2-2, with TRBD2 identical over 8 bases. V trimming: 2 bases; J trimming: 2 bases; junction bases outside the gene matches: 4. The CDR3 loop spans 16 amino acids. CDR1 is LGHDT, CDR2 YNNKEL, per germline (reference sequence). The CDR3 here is CASSQQLAANTGELFF. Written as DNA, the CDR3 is TGTGCCAGCAGCCAACAACTAGCGGCCAACACCGGGGAGCTGTTTTTT.

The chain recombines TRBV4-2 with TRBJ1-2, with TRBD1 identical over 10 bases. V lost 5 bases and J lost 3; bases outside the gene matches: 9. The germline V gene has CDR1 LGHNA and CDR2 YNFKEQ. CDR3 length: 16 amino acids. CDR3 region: CASSKSGTGVHYGYTF. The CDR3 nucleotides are TGTGCCAGCAGCAAATCCGGGACAGGGGTGCACTATGGCTACACCTTC.

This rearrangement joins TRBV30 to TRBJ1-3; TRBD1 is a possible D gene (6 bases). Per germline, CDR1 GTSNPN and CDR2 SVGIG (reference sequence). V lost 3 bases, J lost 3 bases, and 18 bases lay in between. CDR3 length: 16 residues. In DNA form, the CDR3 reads TGTGCCTGGAGGGCATCAGGAACAGGGATTGGAAACACCATATATTTT. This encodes CAWRASGTGIGNTIYF.

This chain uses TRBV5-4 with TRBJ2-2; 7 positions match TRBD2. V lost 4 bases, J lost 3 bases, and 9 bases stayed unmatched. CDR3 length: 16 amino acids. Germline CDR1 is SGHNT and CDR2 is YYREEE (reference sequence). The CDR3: CASSRGLAGDTGELFF. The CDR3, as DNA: TGTGCCAGCAGCCGGGGATTAGCGGGCGACACCGGGGAGCTGTTTTTT.

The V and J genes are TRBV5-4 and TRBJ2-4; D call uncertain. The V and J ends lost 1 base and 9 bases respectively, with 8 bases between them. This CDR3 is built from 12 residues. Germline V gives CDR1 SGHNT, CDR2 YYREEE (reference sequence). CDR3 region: CASSLRGGIQYF. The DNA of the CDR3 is TGTGCCAGCAGCTTGCGTGGCGGCATTCAGTACTTC.

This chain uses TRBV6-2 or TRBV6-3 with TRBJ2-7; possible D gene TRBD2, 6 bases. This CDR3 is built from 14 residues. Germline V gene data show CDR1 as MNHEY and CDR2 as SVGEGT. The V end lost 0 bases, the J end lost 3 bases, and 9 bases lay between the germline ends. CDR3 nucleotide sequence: TGTGCCAGCAGTTACTCGGGGGGAGTCTACGAGCAGTACTTC. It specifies CASSYSGGVYEQYF.

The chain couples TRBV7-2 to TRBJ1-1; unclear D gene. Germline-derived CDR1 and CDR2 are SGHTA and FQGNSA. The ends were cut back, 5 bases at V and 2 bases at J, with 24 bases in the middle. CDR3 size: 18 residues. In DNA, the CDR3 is TGTGCCAGCAGCCCCTCTCGAGCACTCTTAAACTTTAACACTGAAGCTTTCTTT. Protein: CASSPSRALLNFNTEAFF.

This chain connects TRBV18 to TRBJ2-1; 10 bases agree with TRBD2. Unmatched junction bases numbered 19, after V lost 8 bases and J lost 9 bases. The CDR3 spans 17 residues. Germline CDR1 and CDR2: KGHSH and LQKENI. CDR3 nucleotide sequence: TGTGCCAGCCATAGATCTAGCGGGAGCTTATTGGTGGGTGAGCAGTTCTTC. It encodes CASHRSSGSLLVGEQFF.

For the CDR3, the DNA is TGTGCCAGCAGCTTAGGAGGGGCGGGGGACACTGAAGCTTTCTTT. This sequence encodes CASSLGGAGDTEAFF. The V and J genes are TRBV7-8 and TRBJ1-1; the D gene is possibly TRBD1 (5 bases). The germline CDR1 and CDR2 sequences are SGHVS and FQNEAQ. The CDR3 totals 15 residues. Trimming left V 1 base short and J 3 bases short, with 12 bases between. Drawing the rest from reference TRBV7-8 and TRBJ1-1, the complete variable domain is GAGVSQSPRYKVAKRGQDVALRCDPISGHVSLFWYQQALGQGPEFLTYFQNEAQLDKSGLPSDRFFAERPEGSVSTLKIQRTQQEDSAVYLCASSLGGAGDTEAFFGQGTRLTVV.